This paragraph reports one TCR beta chain. CDR1 and CDR2 from the germline V gene are SEHNR and FQNEAQ (reference sequence). The CDR3 is made up of 12 amino acids. With V trimmed by 5 bases and J by 8 bases, 4 bases remained unmatched. Clones were read by immunoSEQ multiplex PCR, and TCRdb kept only the in-frame ones, dropping some. The sample records 1,400,000 or so clones, roughly 98.5% being singletons. This record comes from a study of shared clonotypes between healthy human individuals. V usage is TRBV7-9 and J usage is TRBJ1-1, with 8 bases identical to TRBD1. This TCR was recovered from a man aged 25-40 years in good health. The sequenced sample consisted of naive CD4+ T cells sorted from blood. This sample's subset: CD45RA+ positively selected. In nucleotides, the CDR3 is TGTGCCAGCAGCCGGACAGGGATCGAAGCTTTCTTT. It translates to CASSRTGIEAFF. Combining the CDR3 with reference TRBV7-9 and TRBJ1-1 gives the whole variable domain DTGVSQNPRHKITKRGQNVTFRCDPISEHNRLYWYRQTLGQGPEFLTYFQNEAQLEKSRLLSDRFSAERPKGSFSTLEIQRTEQGDSAMYLCASSRTGIEAFFGQGTRLTVV.